Below are 25 T cell receptor beta chains sequenced from a single sample in a study of identical twins. MiXCR, applied by TCRdb to the 5' RACE reads, yields one record per CDR3 protein. The sample holds roughly 770,000 distinct CDR3 sequences, around a sixth seen once. This same sample was also part of a study on T cells expressing NK-cell markers.

Material for sequencing was PBMCs. Source of these receptors: a woman under 30 in good health.

This clonotype was counted at least ten times. This rearrangement joins TRBV7-2 to TRBJ1-1; D remains ambiguous. The V gene lost 1 base and the J gene lost 1 base, with 10 bases spanning the gap. The germline gives CDR1 SGHTA, CDR2 FQGNSA. CDR3 length: 15 amino acids. This chain's CDR3 is CASSLGPAPNTEAFF. The CDR3 DNA follows: TGTGCCAGCAGCTTAGGGCCCGCGCCGAACACTGAAGCTTTCTTT.

This clonotype was observed many times. V is TRBV10-2 and J is TRBJ2-7, with D maybe TRBD1 (5 bases). The V gene's germline CDR1 is WSHSY and CDR2 SAAADI. The CDR3 totals 14 residues. V lost 7 bases and J lost 1, with 14 bases in between. The CDR3 is CASTTGFTSYEQYF. The CDR3, as DNA: TGCGCCAGCACTACAGGTTTTACGTCCTACGAGCAGTACTTC.

In its sample, this clonotype was seen a few times. This chain uses TRBV9 with TRBJ2-7; no clear D. Deletions cut 4 bases from V and 0 bases from J, with 11 bases between. The CDR3 loop spans 14 amino acids. The germline CDR1 and CDR2 sequences are SGDLS and YYNGEE. The chain's CDR3 is CASSTTTTSYEQYF. CDR3 sequence (DNA): TGTGCCAGCAGCACGACGACAACCTCCTACGAGCAGTACTTC.

Worth noting for this clonotype: Germline and junction disagree at one end, which may indicate a read error. The rearrangement links TRBV7-9 to TRBJ2-2; D is undetermined. This CDR3 contains 16 residues. Per germline, CDR1 SEHNR and CDR2 FQNEAQ (reference sequence). Here the CDR3 DNA reads TGTGCCAGCAGCTTAGACAGAGTGGCGAAAACCGGGGAGCTGTTTTTT. Translated: CASSLDRVAKTGELFF.

This rearrangement joins TRBV7-2 to TRBJ2-1; D unresolved. Trimming shortened V by 3 bases and J by 6 bases, and 9 bases separated the two germline ends. Per the germline V gene, CDR1 is SGHTA and CDR2 is FQGNSA. The CDR3 covers 13 residues. DNA of the CDR3: TGTGCCAGCAGCTTTGCTGGACCCAATGAGCAGTTCTTC. Translating it yields CASSFAGPNEQFF. The full variable domain, with the rest looked up from reference TRBV7-2 and TRBJ2-1, is GAGVSQSPSNKVTEKGKDVELRCDPISGHTALYWYRQSLGQGLEFLIYFQGNSAPDKSGLPSDRFSAERTGGSVSTLTIQRTQQEDSAVYLCASSFAGPNEQFFGPGTRLTVL.

The rearrangement joins TRBV6-5 to TRBJ2-2; possibly TRBD2 for D (6 bases). With 1 base removed from V and 6 bases from J, the gap between germline ends came to 9 bases. The CDR3 length is 14 residues. Germline V gene sequence: CDR1 MNHEY, CDR2 SVGAGI. The CDR3 nucleotides read TGTGCCAGCAGTTACTTTAGCGGAGCCGGGGAGCTGTTTTTT. This sequence encodes CASSYFSGAGELFF.

This clonotype turned up a few times. The chain links TRBV7-2 to TRBJ2-5, with D unresolved. The CDR3 has 12 amino acids. Germline CDR1 reads SGHTA; CDR2 reads FQGNSA. V was clipped by 2 bases and J by 4 bases, with 5 bases between them. The CDR3: CASSLYVETQYF. As DNA, the CDR3 is TGTGCCAGCAGCTTATACGTAGAGACCCAGTACTTC.

The rearrangement uses TRBV10-3 and TRBJ2-7; 9 nucleotides line up with TRBD1. Germline CDR1 ENHRY, CDR2 SYGVKD. CDR3 length: 13 residues. The V segment lost 7 bases and the J segment 6 bases; nucleotides outside the gene matches: 7. DNA for the CDR3: TGTGCCATCACGGGGACAGGGCCCTCCGAGCAGTACTTC. It yields the protein CAITGTGPSEQYF.

This clonotype was seen a handful of times. This chain links TRBV6-1 with TRBJ2-1; TRBD2 agrees at 8 bases. There are 15 residues in the CDR3. CDR1 is MNHNS and CDR2 is SASEGT in the germline V gene. Trimming removed 5 bases from V and 10 bases from J; junction bases left unmatched: 13. The CDR3 spells CASSPGTSQGIEQFF. DNA of the CDR3: TGTGCCAGCAGTCCCGGGACTAGTCAGGGGATCGAGCAGTTCTTC.

The chain couples TRBV7-6 to TRBJ2-2, with D uncertain. The germline V gene encodes CDR1 SGHVS and CDR2 FNYEAQ. The CDR3 consists of 12 residues. Between the trimmed V and J ends, which lost 5 bases and 3 bases, there was a span of 4 bases. Here the CDR3 reads CASSEHTGELFF. The CDR3 region has the DNA TGTGCCAGCAGCGAACACACCGGGGAGCTGTTTTTT.

This clonotype was counted between two and nine times. The CDR3 sequence: CATSLDRKFELFF. In DNA form, the CDR3 reads TGTGCCACCAGCCTGGACAGGAAGTTTGAACTGTTTTTT. The J gene is TRBJ1-4, the V gene TRBV15; 7 nucleotides align to TRBD1. This CDR3 spans 13 amino acids. V lost 5 bases to trimming and J lost 12 bases; unmatched junction nucleotides: 9. CDR1 LNHNV and CDR2 YYDKDF come from the germline V gene (reference sequence).

This chain joins TRBV11-3 and TRBJ2-1; 13 bases fit TRBD2. J lost 7 bases, V lost 2 bases, and 5 bases had no gene match. This CDR3 has 16 amino acids. Germline loops: CDR1 SGHNT, CDR2 YENEEA. The CDR3 DNA is TGTGCCAGCAGCTTACAACTAGCGGGGGGGCCGAATGAGCAGTTCTTC. The encoded protein is CASSLQLAGGPNEQFF. The full variable domain, in which reference TRBV11-3 and TRBJ2-1 provide the parts outside the CDR3, is EAGVVQSPRYKIIEKKQPVAFWCNPISGHNTLYWYLQNLGQGPELLIRYENEEAVDDSQLPKDRFSAERLKGVDSTLKIQPAELGDSAVYLCASSLQLAGGPNEQFFGPGTRLTVL.

This clonotype was seen more than once but under ten times. CDR3: CSARSDSGRAAQYF. The CDR3 DNA is TGCAGTGCTCGGAGCGATAGCGGGAGGGCCGCGCAGTACTTC. The rearrangement joins TRBV20-1 to TRBJ2-7; 11 bases align to TRBD2. The CDR3 runs 14 residues. Trimming took 5 bases from V and 9 from J; bases not matched to a gene: 12. The V gene's germline CDR1 is DFQATT and CDR2 SNEGSKA (reference sequence).

The sample holds a few counts of this clonotype. The chain uses TRBV7-9 and TRBJ2-7; a weak D match, TRBD2 (6 bases). From germline, CDR1 is SEHNR and CDR2 FQNEAQ (reference sequence). The CDR3 loop spans 14 amino acids. V lost 5 bases to trimming and J lost 3 bases, with 14 bases between them. The CDR3: CASSTRRLGYEQYF. CDR3 nucleotide sequence: TGTGCCAGCAGCACTAGGAGACTAGGCTACGAGCAGTACTTC.

This clonotype was counted between two and nine times. The rearrangement links TRBV12-3 or TRBV12-4 to TRBJ2-3; 9 bases match TRBD2. Unmatched junction bases numbered 10, after V lost 4 bases and J lost 2 bases. The CDR3 consists of 17 residues. CDR3 sequence (DNA): TGTGCCAGCAGTTCCCGAATTAGCGGGGGTCACACAGATACGCAGTATTTT. Protein sequence: CASSSRISGGHTDTQYF.

This clonotype was detected only a few times. The gene calls are TRBV20-1 and TRBJ1-6; D gene unclear. Trimming shortened V by 3 bases and J by 6 bases, and 12 bases separated the two germline ends. The germline gives CDR1 DFQATT, CDR2 SNEGSKA (reference sequence). The CDR3 is 14 residues long. DNA of the CDR3: TGCAGTGCTAGCCTCGGGCCCCCTAATTCACCCCTCCACTTT. Its translation is CSASLGPPNSPLHF.

This clonotype was found many times. The chain is built from TRBV20-1 and TRBJ2-3; perhaps TRBD2 as D (6 bases). The CDR3 has 14 amino acids. The germline gives CDR1 DFQATT, CDR2 SNEGSKA (reference sequence). V was cut by 3 bases and J by 1 base, with 11 bases left in between. CDR3 DNA sequence: TGCAGTGCTAGCGGGAGATCTGGCACAGATACGCAGTATTTT. Translating it yields CSASGRSGTDTQYF.

This clonotype was seen at least ten times. The chain couples TRBV20-1 to TRBJ1-1, with TRBD1 as a possible D gene (6 bases). This CDR3 is 13 amino acids long. V lost 5 bases and J lost 1, with 11 bases in between. Germline V CDR1 and CDR2: DFQATT, SNEGSKA (reference sequence). The CDR3 nucleotides are TGCAGTGCTGACAGGTTACCGAACACTGAAGCTTTCTTT. It yields the protein CSADRLPNTEAFF.

V and J are TRBV5-1 and TRBJ2-1; 7 bases are a match to TRBD1. Losses at the gene ends were 4 bases for V and 0 bases for J; bases not matched to a gene: 13. The CDR3 contains 18 residues. Germline CDR1 and CDR2: SGHRS and YFSETQ. In nucleotides, the CDR3 is TGCGCCAGCAGCCCACTCACTACAGGGGTCAGCTCCTACAATGAGCAGTTCTTC. Translated: CASSPLTTGVSSYNEQFF.

In its sample, this clonotype was seen a few times. This chain uses TRBV20-1 with TRBJ1-5; 7 nucleotides match TRBD1. The J segment lost 0 bases and the V segment lost 4 bases, leaving 6 bases of the junction unmatched. The CDR3 loop spans 15 amino acids. Germline V gene sequence: CDR1 DFQATT, CDR2 SNEGSKA (reference sequence). As DNA, the CDR3 is TGCAGTGCTACAGGGGGGAGGTATAGCAATCAGCCCCAGCATTTT. This encodes CSATGGRYSNQPQHF.

Only a few counts were recorded for this clonotype. This chain joins TRBV5-5 and TRBJ2-7; no clear D. V was trimmed by 0 bases and J by 3 bases, leaving 10 bases between them. CDR3 length: 14 residues. In germline, CDR1 is SGHKS, CDR2 YYEKEE (reference sequence). This CDR3 reads CASSLVQGYYEQYF. CDR3 coding DNA: TGTGCCAGCAGCTTGGTTCAAGGATACTACGAGCAGTACTTC.

The rearrangement joins TRBV11-2 to TRBJ1-4; D is undetermined. V lost 5 bases and J 2 bases, leaving 15 bases between the germline ends. The CDR3 runs to 16 residues. Germline-derived CDR1 and CDR2 are SGHAT and FQNNGV. The CDR3 spells CASSPVDAVTNEKLFF. The CDR3 DNA is TGTGCCAGCAGCCCGGTTGACGCCGTGACTAATGAAAAACTGTTTTTT.

The gene calls are TRBV10-3 and TRBJ1-2; 8 bases fit TRBD1. Germline trimming cut 6 bases from V and 3 bases from J; bases unmatched to any gene: 3. The CDR3 has 13 residues. CDR1 and CDR2 (germline): ENHRY, SYGVKD. CDR3 sequence (DNA): TGTGCCATCAGCCAGACAGGGGACTATGGCTACACCTTC. It specifies CAISQTGDYGYTF.

The chain recombines TRBV10-2 with TRBJ1-2; 7 nucleotides match TRBD1. Germline V gene data show CDR1 as WSHSY and CDR2 as SAAADI. CDR3 size: 18 residues. V lost 0 bases to trimming and J lost 1 base; unmatched junction nucleotides: 11. CDR3 nucleotide sequence: TGCGCCAGCAGTGAGTCCGTGGGGACAGATATACTTAACTATGGCTACACCTTC. This gives the protein CASSESVGTDILNYGYTF.

This clonotype was seen just once. One end of the junction does not line up with germline, which may come from a read error. This chain links TRBV29-1 with TRBJ2-1; no clear D. Germline V lookup: CDR1 SQVTM, CDR2 ANQGSEA. The CDR3 totals 15 residues. The DNA of the CDR3 is TGCAGCGTTCAAGAATGGTCCGGGCCCCACAATGAGCAGTTCTTC. It specifies CSVQEWSGPHNEQFF.